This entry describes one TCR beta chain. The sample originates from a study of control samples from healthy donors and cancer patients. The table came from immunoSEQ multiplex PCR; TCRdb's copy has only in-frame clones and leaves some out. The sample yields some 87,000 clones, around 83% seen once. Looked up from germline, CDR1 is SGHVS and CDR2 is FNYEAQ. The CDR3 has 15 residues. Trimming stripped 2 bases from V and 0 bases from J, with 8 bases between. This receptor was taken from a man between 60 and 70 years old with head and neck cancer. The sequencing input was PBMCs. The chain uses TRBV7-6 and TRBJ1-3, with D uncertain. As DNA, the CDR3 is TGTGCCAGCAGCTTACTTCAGGACTCTGGAAACACCATATATTTT. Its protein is CASSLLQDSGNTIYF.